The following is a T cell receptor beta chain sequence with its context. What it binds is unknown. The same CDR3 can be traced to other DNA sequences in this sample. Treatment meaning: oral pan-JAK inhibitor, 5-10 mg twice daily. The sample is drawn from a study of CD8+ T cells in alopecia areata. Study information: Patients in the study were on tofacitinib for 6 to 18 months, then off it for 6 months. Study-level points and caveats: Normal skin's resident alphabeta T cells are sequenced alongside lesional scalp T cells. Scalp clonality, together with expanded CD8+ clones among the top 100, fell significantly with tofacitinib.

RNA extraction and reverse transcription yielded cDNA as sequencing template. TCRdb keeps only in-frame clones here, not all; method: immunoSEQ multiplex PCR. The sample contains 90,000 to 100,000 clones, around 60% of which appear only once. The CDR3 runs 13 residues. V was cut by 3 bases and J by 7 bases, with 13 bases left in between. In germline, CDR1 is SQVTM, CDR2 ANQGSEA. This chain joins TRBV29-1 and TRBJ2-1; perhaps D is TRBD1 or TRBD2 (7 bases each). The sequences come from CD8+ T cells sorted from blood, collected at week 4, from a patient treated with tofacitinib. The clonotype originates from a human donor with alopecia areata. CDR3 in amino acids: CSVEGQGGNEQFF. CDR3 DNA: TGCAGCGTTGAGGGGCAGGGGGGGAATGAGCAGTTCTTC.